These T cell receptor beta chains were read from a single sample in a study of blood T cell repertoires in COVID-19. Sequencing used immunoSEQ multiplex PCR; TCRdb keeps in-frame clones, though not all of them. The table includes around 78,000 clones, about nine tenths detected once. The specimen was peripheral blood. The receptors here all came from a middle-aged man with active or convalescent COVID-19. Both conserved end residues are part of each CDR3. A D gene is named only where the DNA matches it firmly. Where a row states a size, it is once, few, many or the class of an expanded clone; other rows omit it.

J gene,D gene,V gene,clone size,CDR3 DNA,CDR3 protein
TRBJ2-1,NA,TRBV9,NA,TGTGCCAGCAGCGTAAGTCCCTCTAGCACACATTACAATGAGCAGTTCTTC,CASSVSPSSTHYNEQFF
TRBJ2-2,NA,TRBV20-1,NA,TGCAGTGCTAGTAATAACGGGGAGCTGTTTTTT,CSASNNGELFF
TRBJ2-3,TRBD2,TRBV5-4,NA,TGTGCCAGCAGCTTCCCCGGGACTAGCGGGGACTTATCTAGCACAGATACGCAGTATTTT,CASSFPGTSGDLSSTDTQYF
TRBJ2-5,TRBD2,TRBV28,NA,TGTGCCAGCAGTTACCTAGGGCTAGCGGGAGAGCAACAAGAGACCCAGTACTTC,CASSYLGLAGEQQETQYF
TRBJ2-5,TRBD1,TRBV5-4,NA,TGTGCCAGCAGCGTCCCGGGACAGGGTTCCCAAGAGACCCAGTACTTC,CASSVPGQGSQETQYF
TRBJ2-7,NA,TRBV5-6,NA,TGTGCCAGCAGCTTGGACAGTCCGAACGAGCAGTACTTC,CASSLDSPNEQYF
TRBJ2-7,TRBD1,TRBV6-5,NA,TGTGCCAGCGAGGGACAGGGGTACGAGCAGTACTTC,CASEGQGYEQYF
TRBJ2-2,NA,TRBV5-1,NA,TGCGCCAGCAGGGCTGGGGCCAGCACCGGGGAGCTGTTTTTT,CASRAGASTGELFF
TRBJ2-2,NA,TRBV6-1,NA,TGTGCCAGCAGTGACAACAGGGTCACCGGGGAGCTGTTTTTT,CASSDNRVTGELFF
TRBJ2-2,TRBD2,TRBV9,NA,TGTGCCAGCAGCGTTAGCGGGGCCTACACCGGGGAGCTGTTTTTT,CASSVSGAYTGELFF
TRBJ2-1,NA,TRBV11-3,NA,TGTGCCAGCAGAAGGCGTACAGGTTCGGAGCAGTTCTTC,CASRRRTGSEQFF
TRBJ2-1,TRBD2,TRBV5-3,NA,TGTGCCAGAAGCCCGGAGACTAGCGGGAGCCCAAGCTCCTACAATGAGCAGTTCTTC,CARSPETSGSPSSYNEQFF
TRBJ2-1,TRBD1,TRBV7-2,NA,TGTGCCAGCAGCTTAGGGACAGGGACCAATGAGCAGTTCTTC,CASSLGTGTNEQFF
TRBJ2-7,TRBD1,TRBV19,NA,TGTGCCAGTAGTCCCTCAGGGGGCGAGCAGTACTTC,CASSPSGGEQYF
TRBJ2-1,TRBD1,TRBV24-1,NA,TGTGCCACCAGTGACTGGACAGGGGGCCTCTACAATGAGCAGTTCTTC,CATSDWTGGLYNEQFF
TRBJ2-5,NA,TRBV3-1/TRBV3-2,NA,TGTGCCAGCAGCCAAAGACAGATCCAAGAGACCCAGTACTTC,CASSQRQIQETQYF
TRBJ2-5,NA,TRBV7-2,NA,TGTGCCAGCAGTCCGGAGACGGAGAGCTATCAGACCCAGTACTTC,CASSPETESYQTQYF
TRBJ1-3,NA,TRBV5-1,NA,TGCGCCAGCAGCCCGGGAGCCTCTGGAAACACCATATATTTT,CASSPGASGNTIYF
TRBJ2-3,TRBD2,TRBV4-1,NA,TGCGCCAGCAGCCAAGAAGGATCACTAGCGGGAGCGGGAGATACGCAGTATTTT,CASSQEGSLAGAGDTQYF
TRBJ1-4,NA,TRBV12-5,NA,TGTGCTAGTGGTTTGTTCCAGGATGAAAAACTGTTTTTT,CASGLFQDEKLFF
TRBJ1-4,NA,TRBV3-1/TRBV3-2,NA,TGTGCCAGCAGCCAAGACCCTGCAACTAATGAAAAACTGTTTTTT,CASSQDPATNEKLFF
TRBJ2-7,NA,TRBV18,few,TGTGCCAGCTCACCAGGAGGGTACGAGCAGTACTTC,CASSPGGYEQYF
TRBJ1-6,TRBD1,TRBV6-5,NA,TGTGCCAGCAGTTACCGGGACAGTGCCATTTCACCCCTCCACTTT,CASSYRDSAISPLHF
TRBJ2-3,TRBD2,TRBV5-4,NA,TGTGCCAGCAGCTTGGGAGCGGGGCAAGATACGCAGTATTTT,CASSLGAGQDTQYF
TRBJ2-1,TRBD2,TRBV6-6,NA,TGTGCCAGCAGGTTGACTAGCGGGAGTACCCATGAGCAGTTCTTC,CASRLTSGSTHEQFF
TRBJ2-5,TRBD2,TRBV9,NA,TGTGCCAGCAGCGTACCCGGCGGGGGGACCCAGTACTTC,CASSVPGGGTQYF
TRBJ1-1,TRBD1,TRBV7-9,NA,TGTGCCAGCAGCTTAGGAGGGGGCAGGGCTTTCTTT,CASSLGGGRAFF
TRBJ2-3,NA,TRBV3-1/TRBV3-2,NA,TGTGCCAGCAGCCAAGCTTTAACAGGGCGTCAACCGGGTACGCAGTATTTT,CASSQALTGRQPGTQYF
TRBJ1-1,NA,TRBV20-1,NA,TGCAGTGCAAGCTTACGGTTTGAAGCTTTCTTT,CSASLRFEAFF
TRBJ1-4,TRBD1,TRBV6-5,NA,TGTGCCAGCAGTTACCGGGACAGAAATGAAAAACTGTTTTTT,CASSYRDRNEKLFF
TRBJ2-3,NA,TRBV27,NA,TGTGCCAGCAGTTGGCAGGGGCCAACAGATACGCAGTATTTT,CASSWQGPTDTQYF
TRBJ2-7,NA,TRBV28,NA,TGTGCCAGCAGTTCCTGGGGGCTATCGGGGAATGAGCAGTACTTC,CASSSWGLSGNEQYF
TRBJ2-7,NA,TRBV6-5,once,TGTGCCAGCAGAAGGACAGAGGCCTACGAGCAGTACTTC,CASRRTEAYEQYF
TRBJ2-1,TRBD2,TRBV5-1,NA,TGCGCCAGCAGCGTGGGACTAGCGGATAATGAGCAGTTCTTC,CASSVGLADNEQFF
TRBJ2-5,TRBD2,TRBV18,NA,TGTGCCAGCTCACCGACTTCTAGCGGGGGTCACCAAGAGACCCAGTACTTC,CASSPTSSGGHQETQYF
TRBJ1-2,TRBD1,TRBV30,NA,TGTGCCTGGAGTGTCGGGGGACAGGGCCACTATGGCTACACCTTC,CAWSVGGQGHYGYTF
TRBJ1-5,NA,TRBV5-1,NA,TGCGCCAGCAGCGAAGGGGAAAGACAGCCCCAGCATTTT,CASSEGERQPQHF
TRBJ1-1,NA,TRBV7-2,NA,TGTGCCAGCAGCTCTCAATACTACACTGAAGCTTTCTTT,CASSSQYYTEAFF
TRBJ2-5,NA,TRBV14,NA,TGTGCCAGCAGCCGTACCGAGGTGACCCAGTACTTC,CASSRTEVTQYF
TRBJ2-2,TRBD2,TRBV2,NA,TGTGCCAGCAGTGGGGGGAGGGCCGGGGAGCTGTTTTTT,CASSGGRAGELFF
TRBJ2-1,TRBD2,TRBV30,NA,TGTGCCTGGAGTGTACCGGGAGGGCCTTACAATGAGCAGTTCTTC,CAWSVPGGPYNEQFF
TRBJ1-6,TRBD1,TRBV19,NA,TGTGCCAGTTCAGGGGGAGACTCACCCCTCCACTTT,CASSGGDSPLHF
TRBJ2-7,NA,TRBV19,NA,TGTGCCAGTAGTCCTAGGCAGAATAACGAGCAGTACTTC,CASSPRQNNEQYF
TRBJ2-3,TRBD2,TRBV7-9,NA,TGTGCCAGCAGCGGTAGCGGGCCCGGGACGCAGTATTTT,CASSGSGPGTQYF
TRBJ2-5,TRBD1,TRBV7-6,NA,TGTGCCAGCAGCTTATCTGAGGACAGGGGCCTCGGGGCCCAGTACTTC,CASSLSEDRGLGAQYF
TRBJ1-1,TRBD1,TRBV2,few,TGTGCCAGCAGTTCACAGGGGTCTGAAGCTTTCTTT,CASSSQGSEAFF